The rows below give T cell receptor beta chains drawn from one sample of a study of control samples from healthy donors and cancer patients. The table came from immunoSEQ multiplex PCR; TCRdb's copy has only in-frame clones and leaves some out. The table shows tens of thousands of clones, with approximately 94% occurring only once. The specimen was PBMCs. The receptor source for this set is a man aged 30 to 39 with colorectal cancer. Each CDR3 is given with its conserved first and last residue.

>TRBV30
CAWSRVGDEAFF
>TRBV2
CASSERRAYEQFF
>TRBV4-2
CASSQVKQGSAGYTF
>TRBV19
CASNSGPLETQYF
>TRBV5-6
CASSLSADTQYF
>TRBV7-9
CASSYLPGQGNAGELFF
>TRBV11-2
CASSFGQEADTQYF
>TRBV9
CASSVDRDAYEQYF
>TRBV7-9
CASSLVGGNYGYTF
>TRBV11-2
CASSPTGDYGYTF
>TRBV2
CASSLVNTGELFF
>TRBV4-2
CASSQDDRARGMNTEAFF
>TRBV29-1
CSVSRDSPSNYGYTF
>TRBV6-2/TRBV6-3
CASSRDFSGELFF
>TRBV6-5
CASSYSTRQLNTEAFF
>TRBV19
CASSLTAVANQPQHF
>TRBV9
CASSVGPPGLPYTGELFF
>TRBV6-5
CASSLGRWSYNEQFF
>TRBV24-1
CATSDFGLVGDTQYF
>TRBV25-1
CASSDRGHAGNTIYF
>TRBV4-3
CASSQLRGSSYEQYF
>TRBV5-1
CASSLGPGALNEQFF
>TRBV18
CASSPRQGDNSPLHF
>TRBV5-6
CASSWKETQYF
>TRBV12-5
CASGLPGGLREQFF
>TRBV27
CASSLDRSTDTQYF
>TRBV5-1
CASSLEGSGVYNYFSGANVLTF
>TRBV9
CASSDRDTYTDTQYF
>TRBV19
CASSPWGTGELFF
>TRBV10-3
CAIRDRDRGTDTQYF
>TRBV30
CAWRDRAGVNSPLHF
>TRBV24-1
CATSDLTDTQHF
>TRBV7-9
CASSFGTGSAYEQYF
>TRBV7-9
CASTPPGRNTEAFF
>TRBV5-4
CASSQFERGLSGNSPLHF
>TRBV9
CASSVSGMWNTEAFF
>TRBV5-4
CASGKLGLSSYEQYF
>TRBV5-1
CASSQPRENTEAFF
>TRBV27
CASSSTGAAYEQYF
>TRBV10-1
CASKMMGQGSSYEQYF
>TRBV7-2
CASSLVSQRSSGNTIYF
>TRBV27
CASSFYNEQFF
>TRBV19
CASGFGGTEAFF
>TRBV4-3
CASSQGLADSYNEQFF
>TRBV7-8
CASSLNLAGPNTEAFF
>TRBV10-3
CAIGPGGLGNTIYF
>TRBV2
CASKRTGTGLAFF
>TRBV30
CAWSSPRTGINTIYF
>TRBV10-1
CASSEYRTVGTEAFF
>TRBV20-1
CKIPGNTEAFF
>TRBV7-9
CASSFSTDTQYF
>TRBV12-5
CASGLDPSTGIDNSPLHF
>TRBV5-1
CASSLPRGAPLTDTQYF
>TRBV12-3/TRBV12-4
CASSLFSGDGYTF
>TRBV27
CASSFDGAGYGYTF
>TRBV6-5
CASSYAGSGNTIYF
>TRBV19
CASRRGQSTDTQYF
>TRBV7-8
CASSLIQPGQGSPLHF
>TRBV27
CASSRQGPNTEAFF
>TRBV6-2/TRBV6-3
CASTPRTGRWQGYGYTF